These 25 T cell receptor beta chains came from one sample sequenced in a study of blood T cell repertoires in COVID-19. Using immunoSEQ multiplex PCR, the repertoire was profiled, and TCRdb retains in-frame clones only, with some absent. The sample shows some 160,000 clones, more than 75% of them seen only once. Sequenced sample: peripheral blood. These receptors were taken from a woman at least 80 years old with COVID-19, enrolled during active disease.

J is TRBJ2-3 and V is TRBV9; the D gene is possibly TRBD2 (6 bases). Germline V lookup: CDR1 SGDLS, CDR2 YYNGEE. The CDR3 contains 14 residues. The ends were cut back, 4 bases at V and 2 bases at J, with 11 bases in the middle. CDR3 protein: CASSSGTATDTQYF. The CDR3 DNA reads as TGTGCCAGCAGCTCCGGGACTGCCACAGATACGCAGTATTTT. The variable domain in full, with the rest retrieved from reference TRBV9 and TRBJ2-3, is DSGVTQTPKHLITATGQRVTLRCSPRSGDLSVYWYQQSLDQGLQFLIQYYNGEERAKGNILERFSAQQFPDLHSELNLSSLELGDSALYFCASSSGTATDTQYFGPGTRLTVL.

This sequence joins TRBV12-3 or TRBV12-4 and TRBJ1-1, with unresolved D. V shed 1 base and J shed 11 bases, with 11 bases lying between them. The CDR3 sequence is 12 residues long. CDR3 residues: CASSLEWSGAFF. The CDR3 DNA reads TGTGCCAGCAGTTTAGAGTGGAGTGGGGCTTTCTTT.

The chain has TRBV7-2 and TRBJ2-5, with 12 bases that match TRBD2. V lost 5 bases, J lost 4 bases, and 5 bases stayed unmatched. The CDR3 spans 15 residues. Germline lookup yields CDR1 SGHTA and CDR2 FQGNSA. The chain's CDR3 is CASSLKTSGRETQYF. CDR3 sequence (DNA): TGTGCCAGCAGCCTCAAGACTAGCGGGAGAGAGACCCAGTACTTC.

The rearrangement links TRBV9 to TRBJ2-5; TRBD2 might be the D (5 bases). CDR3 length equals 15 residues. The V end lost 0 bases, the J end lost 5 bases, and 14 bases lay between the germline ends. Germline lookup yields CDR1 SGDLS and CDR2 YYNGEE. CDR3 DNA sequence: TGTGCCAGCAGCGTAGCGGGAAGTAGAGGGGAGACCCAGTACTTC. It translates to CASSVAGSRGETQYF.

This chain joins TRBV7-2 and TRBJ2-4; 12 bases map to TRBD2. The length of the CDR3 is 19 residues. After removal of 3 bases from V and 3 bases from J, the junction contained 12 bases not matched to a gene. Germline V CDR1 and CDR2: SGHTA, FQGNSA. The CDR3 DNA reads TGTGCCAGCAGCTTTAGACTAGCGGGAGCGTTATTTGGCAAAAACATTCAGTACTTC. Residues: CASSFRLAGALFGKNIQYF.

The rearrangement uses TRBV6-5 and TRBJ1-5, with 7 bases fitting TRBD1. V gave up 5 bases and J gave up 1 base; unmatched junction bases: 5. There are 15 residues in the CDR3. In germline, CDR1 is MNHEY, CDR2 SVGAGI. The CDR3 reads CASSNTGDSNQPQHF. Here the CDR3 DNA reads TGTGCCAGCAGTAATACAGGGGACAGCAATCAGCCCCAGCATTTT.

The chain uses TRBV18 and TRBJ2-2; 10 nucleotides line up with TRBD2. Trimming removed 3 bases from V and 2 bases from J; junction bases left unmatched: 6. The CDR3 covers 17 residues. CDR1 is KGHSH, CDR2 LQKENI, per germline. The CDR3 bases are TGTGCCAGCTCACCGTCGGCACTAGCGGGAAACACCGGGGAGCTGTTTTTT. Its protein product is CASSPSALAGNTGELFF. Supplemented by reference TRBV18 and TRBJ2-2, the full variable domain reads NAGVMQNPRHLVRRRGQEARLRCSPMKGHSHVYWYRQLPEEGLKFMVYLQKENIIDESGMPKERFSAEFPKEGPSILRIQQVVRGDSAAYFCASSPSALAGNTGELFFGEGSRLTVL.

The chain has TRBV27 and TRBJ1-4; a possible D gene is TRBD1 (5 bases). The CDR3 loop spans 15 amino acids. V lost 0 bases to trimming and J lost 8 bases, with 13 bases between them. Germline CDR1 MNHEY, CDR2 SMNVEV (reference sequence). The CDR3 DNA reads TGTGCCAGCAGTTTATCACCGGGGGGACGGGAAAAACTGTTTTTT. Translating gives CASSLSPGGREKLFF.

The chain combines TRBV3-1 (or the pseudogene TRBV3-2) with TRBJ2-1; possibly TRBD2 for D (5 bases). The CDR3 runs 13 residues. V gave up 0 bases and J gave up 13 bases, with 13 bases separating them. CDR1 LGHDT and CDR2 YNNKEL come from the germline V gene (reference sequence). CDR3 sequence reads: CASSQERALFQFF. The CDR3 DNA reads as TGTGCCAGCAGCCAAGAGAGGGCGTTGTTCCAGTTCTTC.

The V call is TRBV19, the J call TRBJ2-1, with 8 positions matching TRBD2. The junction had 11 bases not matched to a gene; V was cut back by 7 bases and J by 3 bases. The germline CDR1 and CDR2 sequences are LNHDA and SQIVND (reference sequence). The CDR3 spans 16 residues. In DNA form, the CDR3 reads TGTGCCAGTACCACCCGGAAAAGCGGGGGCTACAATGAGCAGTTCTTC. The encoded protein is CASTTRKSGGYNEQFF.

This sequence joins TRBV10-1 and TRBJ2-1, with D tentatively TRBD2 (7 bases). Germline lookup yields CDR1 WNHNN and CDR2 SYGVQD (reference sequence). Trimming pared 5 bases from V and 8 bases from J, leaving 19 bases between. The CDR3 has 15 residues. CDR3 residues: CASSKRGGVWDEQFF. DNA for the CDR3: TGCGCCAGCAGTAAAAGAGGGGGGGTTTGGGATGAGCAGTTCTTC.

CDR3 loop: CASSSDRGVPGELFF. DNA for the CDR3: TGTGCCAGCAGCTCTGACAGGGGAGTACCCGGGGAGCTGTTTTTT. The rearrangement uses TRBV5-6 and TRBJ2-2; 8 nucleotides match TRBD1. This CDR3 is built from 15 residues. Trimming removed 3 bases from V and 6 bases from J; junction bases left unmatched: 7. Germline V gives CDR1 SGHDT, CDR2 YYEEEE. The complete variable domain, with remaining parts taken from reference TRBV5-6 and TRBJ2-2, reads DAGVTQSPTHLIKTRGQQVTLRCSPKSGHDTVSWYQQALGQGPQFIFQYYEEEERQRGNFPDRFSGHQFPNYSSELNVNALLLGDSALYLCASSSDRGVPGELFFGEGSRLTVL.

The V gene is TRBV2, the J gene TRBJ1-5; possibly TRBD1 for D (5 bases). V was cut by 8 bases and J by 1 base, with 15 bases left in between. CDR1 is SNHLY and CDR2 is FYNNEI in the germline V gene. The CDR3 extends over 15 amino acids. CDR3 sequence: CASEANAGSNQPQHF. Written as DNA, the CDR3 is TGTGCCAGCGAGGCTAACGCAGGGAGCAATCAGCCCCAGCATTTT.

The chain couples TRBV2 to TRBJ2-7, with 9 nucleotides matching TRBD1. Trimming removed 4 bases from V and 7 bases from J; junction bases left unmatched: 8. Germline CDR1 reads SNHLY; CDR2 reads FYNNEI. The CDR3 is 14 residues long. CDR3 in DNA: TGTGCCAGCAGTGTGCGGACAGGGGAAGGAGAGCAGTACTTC. Amino acids: CASSVRTGEGEQYF.

This clone was detected once. Written as DNA, the CDR3 is TGTGCCTCGACAGACCCCCGACAGGGATTCACAGATACGCAGTATTTT. Translated: CASTDPRQGFTDTQYF. The J gene is TRBJ2-3, the V gene TRBV10-3, with 7 bases lining up with TRBD1. The CDR3 covers 16 residues. Losses at the gene ends were 11 bases for V and 2 bases for J; bases not matched to a gene: 16. Germline CDR1 is ENHRY and CDR2 is SYGVKD.

In this sample, this clone turned up once. This chain links TRBV28 with TRBJ1-1; possibly TRBD1 for D (5 bases). The CDR3 covers 14 residues. Trimming removed 1 base at V and 1 base at J, with 7 bases between. CDR1 is MDHEN, CDR2 SYDVKM, per germline. DNA for the CDR3: TGTGCCAGCAGTTTATTAAGGGGGAACACTGAAGCTTTCTTT. It codes for CASSLLRGNTEAFF.

The J gene is TRBJ1-1, the V gene TRBV3-1 (or the pseudogene TRBV3-2), with D possibly matching TRBD1 (5 bases). This CDR3 contains 14 residues. Germline V gives CDR1 LGHDT, CDR2 YNNKEL (reference sequence). Trimming removed 2 bases at V and 3 bases at J, with 10 bases between. The chain's CDR3 is CASSQSSGYTEAFF. CDR3 coding DNA: TGTGCCAGCAGCCAATCGTCAGGGTACACTGAAGCTTTCTTT.

The V call is TRBV6-5, the J call TRBJ1-5, with 8 bases identical to TRBD1. With 5 bases clipped from V and 6 bases from J, the junction kept 3 bases outside the gene matches. This CDR3 has 13 residues. Germline assignment: CDR1 MNHEY and CDR2 SVGAGI. CDR3 nucleotides: TGTGCCAGCAGTACCACAGGGGGTCAGCCCCAGCATTTT. This encodes CASSTTGGQPQHF.

The chain has TRBV7-3 and TRBJ2-2, with D maybe TRBD2 (6 bases). Per germline, CDR1 SGHTA and CDR2 FQGTGA. This CDR3 has 15 amino acids. Deletions cut 5 bases from V and 4 bases from J, with 14 bases between. CDR3 in amino acids: CASSLGTDRTGELFF. CDR3 sequence (DNA): TGTGCCAGCAGCCTTGGGACTGATCGCACCGGGGAGCTGTTTTTT.

The chain employs TRBV2 and TRBJ2-1, with 10 bases fitting TRBD1. The junction had 2 bases not matched to a gene; V was cut back by 8 bases and J by 7 bases. The CDR3 has 12 residues. CDR1 and CDR2 from the germline V gene are SNHLY and FYNNEI. DNA of the CDR3: TGTGCCAGCGGACAGGGGGGGAATGAGCAGTTCTTC. It encodes CASGQGGNEQFF.

DNA of the CDR3: TGTGCCAGCACCCCCGGGAGTGGGGCCTACGAGCAGTACTTC. Translating it yields CASTPGSGAYEQYF. This chain uses TRBV9 with TRBJ2-7, with D possibly matching TRBD2 (6 bases). The V end lost 6 bases, the J end lost 2 bases, and 15 bases lay between the germline ends. The CDR3 runs to 14 residues. CDR1 and CDR2 from the germline V gene are SGDLS and YYNGEE.

The chain carries TRBV5-1 and TRBJ2-2, with D possibly matching TRBD1 (6 bases). Trimming took 0 bases from V and 6 from J, leaving 9 bases between them. This CDR3 spans 14 amino acids. Germline V gives CDR1 SGHRS, CDR2 YFSETQ. CDR3 bases: TGCGCCAGCAGCTTGGGTGAGGGGGCCGGGGAGCTGTTTTTT. Its translation is CASSLGEGAGELFF.

This clone was seen once. The chain joins TRBV7-2 to TRBJ1-2; tentative D call: TRBD1 (5 bases). This CDR3 region has 14 residues. CDR1 is SGHTA, CDR2 FQGNSA, per germline. V lost 5 bases, J lost 7 bases, and 17 bases lay in between. The CDR3 loop reads CASSPGGSRVGYTF. CDR3 nucleotide sequence: TGTGCCAGCAGCCCTGGGGGGAGTAGGGTTGGCTACACCTTC. Supplemented by reference TRBV7-2 and TRBJ1-2, the full variable domain reads GAGVSQSPSNKVTEKGKDVELRCDPISGHTALYWYRQSLGQGLEFLIYFQGNSAPDKSGLPSDRFSAERTGGSVSTLTIQRTQQEDSAVYLCASSPGGSRVGYTFGSGTRLTVV.

In its sample, this clone was seen once. The chain has TRBV19 and TRBJ2-3, with 9 positions matching TRBD2. Trimming took 5 bases from V and 0 from J; bases not matched to a gene: 3. Looked up from germline, CDR1 is LNHDA and CDR2 is SQIVND (reference sequence). The CDR3 has 15 residues. The CDR3, as DNA: TGTGCCAGTAGTGATACTAGCGGGAGCACAGATACGCAGTATTTT. Its protein product is CASSDTSGSTDTQYF.

The rearrangement joins TRBV5-1 to TRBJ2-3; D gene ambiguous. The V end lost 5 bases, the J end lost 2 bases, and 6 bases lay between the germline ends. Germline V CDR1 and CDR2: SGHRS, YFSETQ. CDR3 length: 12 residues. The CDR3: CASRSNTDTQYF. The CDR3 nucleotides are TGCGCCAGCAGGTCAAACACAGATACGCAGTATTTT.